This TCR beta chain was retrieved from a study of blood T cell repertoires in COVID-19. Study information: The study drew acute and convalescent COVID-19 samples from the United States, Italy and Spain.

This clone was detected only a few times. A junction end diverges from the germline sequence, so it may reflect a read error. Original methodology: Scientists estimated how many nucleated cells there were by amplifying reference gene primers. TCRdb's table, derived via immunoSEQ multiplex PCR, lists solely in-frame clones and lacks some. V, J and clone size derive from that table, while D and trimming were established from the DNA sequence. The data hold roughly 30,000 clones, with around 92% observed a single time. The germline CDR1 and CDR2 sequences are MNHEY and SVGAGI. CDR3 length equals 13 residues.

V is TRBV6-5 and J is TRBJ1-2; perhaps TRBD1 as D (5 bases). The sequence was collected from a human donor in a cohort sampled during active COVID-19. The sample comprised peripheral blood. The CDR3 DNA reads TGTGCCAGCACTTACGGGGCTTTATATGGCTACACCTTC. Translation gives CASTYGALYGYTF.